The 27 T cell receptor beta chains listed next were all sequenced from one sample in a study of blood T cell repertoires in COVID-19. Using immunoSEQ multiplex PCR, the repertoire was profiled, and TCRdb retains in-frame clones only, with some absent. The data hold 95,000 to 100,000 clones, with 90% to 95% observed a single time. Sequencing was done on a sample of peripheral blood. These receptor sequences come from a man aged 50-59 years with acute or convalescent COVID-19.

This chain connects TRBV7-2 to TRBJ2-5; the match to TRBD1 covers 9 bases. The CDR3 is made up of 15 amino acids. V shed 4 bases, J shed 4 bases, and the junction held 7 bases outside the gene matches. Germline assignment: CDR1 SGHTA and CDR2 FQGNSA. The CDR3 DNA sequence: TGTGCCAGCAGCTCGCAAACAGGGGGCGCAGAGACCCAGTACTTC. It codes for CASSSQTGGAETQYF.

V and J are TRBV15 and TRBJ2-7, with 10 bases matching TRBD2. CDR1 is LNHNV and CDR2 is YYDKDF in the germline V gene (reference sequence). The CDR3 has 15 residues. V shed 5 bases and J 0 bases; nucleotides not matched to a gene: 4. The CDR3: CATSPTSGSSYEQYF. As DNA, the CDR3 is TGTGCCACCAGCCCGACTAGCGGGTCCTCCTACGAGCAGTACTTC. The variable domain in full, with the rest retrieved from reference TRBV15 and TRBJ2-7, is DAMVIQNPRYQVTQFGKPVTLSCSQTLNHNVMYWYQQKSSQAPKLLFHYYDKDFNNEADTPDNFQSRRPNTSFCFLDIRSPGLGDTAMYLCATSPTSGSSYEQYFGPGTRLTVT.

This sequence joins TRBV3-1 (or the pseudogene TRBV3-2) and TRBJ1-2; 9 nucleotides agree with TRBD1. After removal of 4 bases from V and 4 bases from J, the junction contained 10 bases not matched to a gene. This CDR3 is built from 16 residues. In germline, CDR1 is LGHDT, CDR2 YNNKEL (reference sequence). CDR3 residues: CASSPGPGQGFYGYTF. CDR3 coding DNA: TGTGCCAGCAGCCCCGGACCGGGACAGGGTTTCTATGGCTACACCTTC.

The rearrangement joins TRBV27 to TRBJ1-2; tentatively, D is TRBD1 (5 bases). The CDR3 length is 14 residues. CDR1 MNHEY and CDR2 SMNVEV come from the germline V gene (reference sequence). Trimming left V 5 bases short and J 6 bases short, with 16 bases between. The CDR3, as DNA: TGTGCCAGCAGTCTTACAGCGACAGCTAATGGCTACACCTTC. Its protein product is CASSLTATANGYTF.

This chain uses TRBV5-8 with TRBJ1-4; TRBD1 is a possible D gene (6 bases). Germline CDR1 is SGHTS and CDR2 is YDEGEE. This CDR3 region has 16 residues. V lost 0 bases and J 4 bases, leaving 13 bases between the germline ends. The CDR3 reads CASSLGTGLGNEKLFF. The CDR3 DNA is TGTGCCAGCAGCTTGGGCACAGGGCTGGGTAATGAAAAACTGTTTTTT.

J is TRBJ1-1 and V is TRBV6-5, with TRBD1 matching over 8 bases. Germline V gene lookup returns CDR1 MNHEY and CDR2 SVGAGI. The CDR3 extends over 13 amino acids. Trimming cost V 6 bases and J 10 bases; bases outside gene matches: 10. The CDR3: CASRAGQADAAFF. In DNA form, the CDR3 reads TGTGCCAGCAGAGCGGGACAGGCCGATGCAGCTTTCTTT.

The rearrangement uses TRBV7-2 and TRBJ1-1, with 9 bases identical to TRBD1. Germline loops: CDR1 SGHTA, CDR2 FQGNSA. There are 15 residues in the CDR3. V was clipped by 3 bases and J by 1 base; unmatched bases: 3. This CDR3 reads CASSFTGGGNTEAFF. Here the CDR3 DNA reads TGTGCCAGCAGCTTTACAGGGGGCGGGAACACTGAAGCTTTCTTT.

The V gene is TRBV5-5, the J gene TRBJ1-2; D gene ambiguous. CDR1 SGHKS and CDR2 YYEKEE come from the germline V gene (reference sequence). With 4 bases removed from V and 1 base from J, the gap between germline ends came to 14 bases. CDR3 length equals 15 residues. The DNA of the CDR3 is TGTGCCAGCAGCCGCTTGTCAAGCGGTAACTATGGCTACACCTTC. Amino acids: CASSRLSSGNYGYTF.

The J gene is TRBJ2-1, the V gene TRBV12-3 or TRBV12-4; 7 bases fit TRBD2. With V trimmed by 6 bases and J by 9 bases, 2 bases remained unmatched. This CDR3 is built from 11 residues. The CDR3 nucleotides read TGTGCCAGCAGATGGGGGGGTGAGCAGTTCTTC. It is translated as CASRWGGEQFF.

This chain joins TRBV20-1 and TRBJ1-2; perhaps TRBD1 as D (5 bases). V was shortened by 4 bases and J by 14 bases, with 14 bases between the two germline ends. The CDR3 runs to 10 residues. Germline loops: CDR1 DFQATT, CDR2 SNEGSKA (reference sequence). DNA of the CDR3: TGCAGTGCTACGCGGGGACTTGGTACCTTC. Encoded protein: CSATRGLGTF.

The genes are TRBV3-1 (or the pseudogene TRBV3-2) and TRBJ1-1; D uncertain. The CDR3 loop spans 16 amino acids. CDR1 is LGHDT, CDR2 YNNKEL, per germline (reference sequence). V gave up 5 bases and J gave up 5 bases, with 21 bases separating them. The CDR3, as DNA: TGTGCCAGCAGCGAAACCGGGGTGGCGCAGCGGACTGAAGCTTTCTTT. Residues: CASSETGVAQRTEAFF.

The gene calls are TRBV7-9 and TRBJ1-2, with a tentative D call TRBD1 (6 bases). Trimming removed 10 bases from V and 8 bases from J, with 14 bases in between. This CDR3 region has 11 residues. The germline V gene has CDR1 SEHNR and CDR2 FQNEAQ (reference sequence). CDR3 bases: TGTGCCATTTCTTGGGGGCCCGGCTACACCTTC. The encoded protein is CAISWGPGYTF.

The chain has TRBV7-9 and TRBJ2-3; 7 bases fit TRBD2. The CDR3 covers 15 residues. The V gene end was trimmed by 5 bases and the J gene end by 4 bases; junction bases not matched to a gene: 9. Per germline, CDR1 SEHNR and CDR2 FQNEAQ (reference sequence). The CDR3 coding sequence is TGTGCCAGCAGCCTAGGACTAGTTTTCGCAGATACGCAGTATTTT. Translated: CASSLGLVFADTQYF.

This chain joins TRBV2 and TRBJ2-7; TRBD2 matches at 12 bases. CDR3 length: 15 residues. Per the germline V gene, CDR1 is SNHLY and CDR2 is FYNNEI. The V and J ends lost 5 bases and 3 bases, in that order; junction bases with no gene match: 5. In nucleotides, the CDR3 is TGTGCCAGCAGTAAGAGACTAGCGGGAGACTACGAGCAGTACTTC. This translates into CASSKRLAGDYEQYF.

J is TRBJ1-2 and V is TRBV7-9; tentatively, D is TRBD1 (6 bases). This CDR3 has 15 amino acids. CDR1 and CDR2 from the germline V gene are SEHNR and FQNEAQ (reference sequence). The V end lost 5 bases, the J end lost 7 bases, and 20 bases lay between the germline ends. This CDR3 is CASSHASDRHSGYTF. DNA for the CDR3: TGTGCCAGCAGCCACGCGTCGGACAGACATAGTGGCTACACCTTC.

The genes are TRBV12-5 and TRBJ1-1, with TRBD1 as a possible D gene (6 bases). The germline CDR1 and CDR2 sequences are LGHNT and FRNRAP. CDR3 length equals 11 residues. V was shortened by 7 bases and J by 9 bases, with 12 bases between the two germline ends. The CDR3: CASALTGKAFF. In DNA form, the CDR3 reads TGTGCTAGTGCTCTGACAGGAAAAGCTTTCTTT.

Of note for this clone: Other DNA variants within this sample encode the same CDR3. CDR3 in amino acids: CASSPGGYNEQFF. DNA for the CDR3: TGTGCCAGTAGTCCCGGGGGGTACAATGAGCAGTTCTTC. The genes are TRBV19 and TRBJ2-1; TRBD2 agrees at 7 bases. After removal of 5 bases from V and 4 bases from J, the junction contained 2 bases not matched to a gene. This CDR3 contains 13 residues. Looked up from germline, CDR1 is LNHDA and CDR2 is SQIVND (reference sequence).

This chain links TRBV7-2 with TRBJ1-1; D ambiguous. With 5 bases removed from V and 4 bases from J, the gap between germline ends came to 8 bases. CDR3 length: 12 amino acids. Germline V gene sequence: CDR1 SGHTA, CDR2 FQGNSA. The CDR3 is CASSPRSTEAFF. In DNA form, the CDR3 reads TGTGCCAGCAGCCCCAGGTCCACTGAAGCTTTCTTT.

This chain joins TRBV28 and TRBJ2-3, with D tentatively TRBD2 (6 bases). Per germline, CDR1 MDHEN and CDR2 SYDVKM. The CDR3 runs 15 residues. V was trimmed by 6 bases and J by 1 base, leaving 14 bases between them. In DNA, the CDR3 is TGTGCCAGCAGCCTCAGCCGACTAGGCACAGATACGCAGTATTTT. Its protein is CASSLSRLGTDTQYF.

V usage is TRBV11-3 and J usage is TRBJ2-7, with D possibly being TRBD2 (6 bases). Germline V gene sequence: CDR1 SGHNT, CDR2 YENEEA. V lost 4 bases and J 3 bases, leaving 22 bases between the germline ends. The CDR3 has 17 residues. The DNA for the CDR3 is TGTGCCAGCAGCTCGAGGGGACGGCAGGGAGGAAACTACGAGCAGTACTTC. Translating gives CASSSRGRQGGNYEQYF.

J is TRBJ1-6 and V is TRBV19; possibly TRBD1 for D (5 bases). Germline lookup yields CDR1 LNHDA and CDR2 SQIVND (reference sequence). The CDR3 covers 15 residues. The V and J ends lost 8 bases and 6 bases respectively, with 17 bases between them. The DNA of the CDR3 is TGTGCCAGTGGGGTGGTGGGTACAGGTAATTCACCCCTCCACTTT. This translates into CASGVVGTGNSPLHF.

The genes are TRBV18 and TRBJ1-1; possible D gene TRBD1, 6 bases. Germline CDR1 reads KGHSH; CDR2 reads LQKENI. Trimming took 2 bases from V and 5 from J, leaving 15 bases between them. The CDR3 spans 15 residues. The CDR3 is CASSPREPQGTEAFF. The CDR3 DNA sequence: TGTGCCAGCTCACCAAGGGAGCCCCAGGGGACTGAAGCTTTCTTT.

This chain joins TRBV25-1 and TRBJ2-2; a weak D match, TRBD1 (6 bases). Germline-derived CDR1 and CDR2 are MGHDK and SYGVNS. V gave up 5 bases and J gave up 6 bases, with 16 bases separating them. This CDR3 spans 15 amino acids. Here the CDR3 reads CASSRTGPGPGELFF. The DNA for the CDR3 is TGTGCCAGCAGTCGTACAGGGCCCGGTCCCGGGGAGCTGTTTTTT.

This clone is a singleton in its sample. This sequence joins TRBV7-6 and TRBJ2-3, with 11 bases aligning to TRBD2. Germline assignment: CDR1 SGHVS and CDR2 FNYEAQ. This CDR3 contains 18 residues. V dropped 7 bases and J dropped 1; count of bases not matched to a gene: 13. In nucleotides, the CDR3 is TGTGCCAGCAAGCTTGCTAGCGGGGGGTCTCTAGGCACAGATACGCAGTATTTT. It translates to CASKLASGGSLGTDTQYF.

This sequence joins TRBV6-4 and TRBJ1-6, with 7 bases lining up with TRBD1. V shed 3 bases and J 9 bases; nucleotides not matched to a gene: 5. This CDR3 has 14 residues. Per the germline V gene, CDR1 is MRHNA and CDR2 is SNTAGT. The CDR3 nucleotides read TGTGCCAGCAGTGAAACAGGGGACGGTTCACCCCTCCACTTT. Protein: CASSETGDGSPLHF.

This clone was found once. The chain carries TRBV3-1 (or the pseudogene TRBV3-2) and TRBJ1-4; 7 positions agree with TRBD1. With 1 base clipped from V and 7 bases from J, the junction kept 6 bases outside the gene matches. CDR3 length: 15 amino acids. Germline CDR1 is LGHDT and CDR2 is YNNKEL (reference sequence). The CDR3 protein is CASSQGGGLGEKLFF. The CDR3, as DNA: TGTGCCAGCAGCCAAGGAGGGGGCTTGGGTGAAAAACTGTTTTTT.

This chain connects TRBV28 to TRBJ1-2; 8 bases fit TRBD1. CDR1 is MDHEN and CDR2 is SYDVKM in the germline V gene. The V gene end was trimmed by 1 base and the J gene end by 5 bases; junction bases not matched to a gene: 3. The CDR3 loop spans 14 amino acids. CDR3 residues: CASSLSGGEYGYTF. For the CDR3, the DNA is TGTGCCAGCAGTTTATCAGGGGGCGAGTATGGCTACACCTTC.